These 10 T cell receptor beta chains came from one sample sequenced in a study of CD8 T cells in Susac syndrome. Random hexamers served to reverse transcribe roughly 0.5 to 1 ug RNA. MiXCR, run by TCRdb on the immunoSEQ multiplex PCR reads, gives a single entry per CDR3 protein. The table has around 70,000 distinct CDR3 sequences, around 95% seen once; the top ten hold around 0.6%. Sequenced: CD8+ T cells from PBMCs. The receptors shown here come from a human donor with multiple sclerosis.

The chain combines TRBV24-1 with TRBJ1-5; D ambiguous. The germline CDR1 and CDR2 sequences are KGHDR and SFDVKD. The CDR3 runs 12 residues. V was clipped by 1 base and J by 11 bases, with 8 bases between them. The CDR3 DNA sequence: TGTGCCACCAGTGATTTCAACTCAGCCCAGCATTTT. Translating gives CATSDFNSAQHF.

The chain links TRBV5-1 to TRBJ2-1, with 9 bases aligning to TRBD2. With 1 base clipped from V and 4 bases from J, the junction kept 12 bases outside the gene matches. The CDR3 contains 18 residues. CDR1 and CDR2 (germline): SGHRS, YFSETQ. This CDR3 is CASSLTGIRLAEYNEQFF. The CDR3 DNA is TGCGCCAGCAGCTTGACGGGTATTCGACTAGCGGAGTACAATGAGCAGTTCTTC.

This CDR3 is CASSQGPFKSPINEQFF. CDR3 sequence (DNA): TGTGCCAGCAGCCAAGGCCCCTTTAAGTCCCCGATCAATGAGCAGTTCTTC. The V gene is TRBV14, the J gene TRBJ2-1, with D unclear. The V end lost 1 base, the J end lost 6 bases, and 19 bases lay between the germline ends. CDR3 length: 17 residues. Germline V gives CDR1 SGHDN, CDR2 FVKESK.

The chain combines TRBV23-1 with TRBJ2-1; 10 nucleotides align to TRBD2. TRBV23-1 is annotated as an ORF whose role is uncertain. The CDR3 runs to 18 residues. The V segment lost 2 bases and the J segment 2 bases; nucleotides outside the gene matches: 9. Written as DNA, the CDR3 is TGCGCCAGCAGTCAAGGGTCTCTAGCGGGAGTAACCTACAATGAGCAGTTCTTC. This encodes CASSQGSLAGVTYNEQFF.

The chain is built from TRBV15 and TRBJ2-7; weak D call: TRBD2 (6 bases). The germline V and J ends were trimmed by 4 bases and 3 bases, with 16 bases remaining between them. The CDR3 consists of 15 residues. In germline, CDR1 is LNHNV, CDR2 YYDKDF (reference sequence). CDR3 in DNA: TGTGCCACCAGCACAGTACTTGGGACTTACTACGAGCAGTACTTC. Translated: CATSTVLGTYYEQYF.

The rearrangement links TRBV20-1 to TRBJ2-7, with D uncertain. The germline V gene encodes CDR1 DFQATT and CDR2 SNEGSKA (reference sequence). This CDR3 has 14 amino acids. With 1 base removed from V and 4 bases from J, the gap between germline ends came to 14 bases. The CDR3 is CSARGPNSGYEQYF. CDR3 nucleotide sequence: TGCAGTGCTAGAGGCCCGAACTCCGGTTACGAGCAGTACTTC.

The chain couples TRBV24-1 to TRBJ2-1; TRBD1 is a possible D gene (8 bases). The V end was cut by 4 bases, the J end by 9 bases, with 15 bases between. Germline V gives CDR1 KGHDR, CDR2 SFDVKD. The CDR3 is 14 amino acids. The CDR3 here is CATSEPQGGSEQFF. The CDR3 region has the DNA TGTGCCACCAGTGAGCCACAGGGGGGGAGTGAGCAGTTCTTC.

The V gene is TRBV29-1, the J gene TRBJ2-7; TRBD1 matches 10 bases. The CDR3 covers 14 residues. Trimming cost V 7 bases and J 6 bases; bases outside gene matches: 12. Per the germline V gene, CDR1 is SQVTM and CDR2 is ANQGSEA. The DNA of the CDR3 is TGCAGCGCGACCCCCGGGACAGGGGCTTCCGAGCAGTACTTC. Translation gives CSATPGTGASEQYF.

V is TRBV7-9 and J is TRBJ2-5; TRBD1 matches at 7 bases. Germline values: CDR1 SEHNR, CDR2 FQNEAQ (reference sequence). The CDR3 spans 17 residues. The trim removed 5 bases at V and 2 bases at J, leaving 14 bases unmatched. Here the CDR3 DNA reads TGTGCCAGCAGCGCCTCGGTCCCCGGGACAGAGCAAGAGACCCAGTACTTC. Translated, it gives CASSASVPGTEQETQYF.

V is TRBV9 and J is TRBJ1-1, with TRBD1 as a possible D gene (5 bases). CDR3 length equals 15 residues. Germline loops: CDR1 SGDLS, CDR2 YYNGEE. Trimming cost V 4 bases and J 5 bases, with 18 bases left between them. CDR3 residues: CASSPGRPGATEAFF. The CDR3 DNA is TGTGCCAGCAGCCCGGGACGCCCGGGCGCGACTGAAGCTTTCTTT.